This TCR beta chain was retrieved from a study of blood T cell repertoires in COVID-19. In the study overall: Some COVID-19 samples were acute and others convalescent; all came from the United States, Italy and Spain. Sources were T cells, B-cell-depleted T cells, or PBMCs; the material itself was cDNA or gDNA.

Deletions cut 4 bases from V and 6 bases from J, with 12 bases between. Germline V gene sequence: CDR1 SGDLS, CDR2 YYNGEE. The CDR3 is 13 amino acids. Which cohort a participant joined came from the clinical history participants gave. This clone was seen a few times. In the authors' methods: Reference gene primer amplification in the assay estimated nucleated cell counts. Assay: immunoSEQ multiplex PCR; the TCRdb copy retains only in-frame clones and omits some. Clonal size and the V and J genes are those of that table, whereas D and trimming came from the DNA. This table has roughly 190,000 clones, 75% to 90% appearing once.

V is TRBV9 and J is TRBJ2-3; D gene uncertain. The TCR was taken from a woman in her twenties or thirties who had recovered from COVID-19. Sequencing was carried out using PBMCs or T cells enriched from blood (not recorded which). CDR3 nucleotides: TGTGCCAGCAGCACCACTTCTTGGGATACGCAGTATTTT. It translates to CASSTTSWDTQYF.